The 9 T cell receptor beta chains presented below share a single source sample, sequenced in a study of OX40 agonist ivuxolimab in advanced cancers. TCRdb's table, derived via immunoSEQ multiplex PCR, lists solely in-frame clones and lacks some. This table holds around 71,000 clones, 60% to 80% found once. Sequencing used CD4+ or CD8+ T cells sorted from blood, obtained in a trial of the OX40 agonist ivuxolimab. All receptors derive from an adult with an advanced solid tumor such as melanoma, head and neck, liver or kidney cancer.

The genes are TRBV7-6 and TRBJ1-2, with TRBD1 matching over 9 bases. The CDR3 has 13 amino acids. Germline V gene data show CDR1 as SGHVS and CDR2 as FNYEAQ. V shed 4 bases and J 4 bases; nucleotides not matched to a gene: 1. The CDR3: CASSSTGGYGYTF. DNA for the CDR3: TGTGCCAGCAGCTCGACAGGGGGCTATGGCTACACCTTC.

The chain combines TRBV6-5 with TRBJ1-5; D gene ambiguous. The CDR3 covers 11 residues. Germline V gives CDR1 MNHEY, CDR2 SVGAGI. Trimming stripped 10 bases from V and 6 bases from J, with 10 bases between. CDR3 region: CATAEFQPQHF. The CDR3, as DNA: TGTGCCACCGCGGAGTTTCAGCCCCAGCATTTT.

V is TRBV18 and J is TRBJ2-3, with a weak D call TRBD2 (6 bases). Germline CDR1 and CDR2: KGHSH and LQKENI. The CDR3 contains 15 residues. V gave up 5 bases and J gave up 0 bases, with 12 bases separating them. The CDR3 nucleotides are TGTGCCAGCTCAGGGGGGAGACCTAGCACAGATACGCAGTATTTT. Protein product: CASSGGRPSTDTQYF.

This chain connects TRBV7-6 to TRBJ2-7; D perhaps matches TRBD1 (6 bases). CDR1 is SGHVS and CDR2 is FNYEAQ in the germline V gene. CDR3 length equals 14 residues. The ends were cut back, 0 bases at V and 4 bases at J, with 10 bases in the middle. The CDR3 spells CASSLAGRGYEQYF. For the CDR3, the DNA is TGTGCCAGCAGCTTAGCGGGAAGGGGGTACGAGCAGTACTTC.

The chain is built from TRBV14 and TRBJ2-6; 7 nucleotides match TRBD1. Trimming at V came to 1 base and at J to 5 bases, leaving 5 bases not matched to a gene. The CDR3 covers 16 residues. Germline V gene sequence: CDR1 SGHDN, CDR2 FVKESK. CDR3 amino acids: CASSQAGGTRANVLTF. CDR3 DNA sequence: TGTGCCAGCAGCCAAGCAGGGGGAACGAGGGCCAACGTCCTGACTTTC.

The chain employs TRBV6-6 and TRBJ1-3; 7 bases line up with TRBD1. Germline lookup yields CDR1 MNHNY and CDR2 SVGAGI (reference sequence). With V trimmed by 6 bases and J by 0 bases, 5 bases remained unmatched. The length of the CDR3 is 15 residues. CDR3 nucleotides: TGTGCCAGCAGGCCGGACAGGAGCTCTGGAAACACCATATATTTT. It specifies CASRPDRSSGNTIYF.

The chain recombines TRBV9 with TRBJ2-1; 9 nucleotides agree with TRBD2. There are 16 residues in the CDR3. In germline, CDR1 is SGDLS, CDR2 YYNGEE. V lost 3 bases, J lost 5 bases, and 9 bases stayed unmatched. The CDR3 spells CASSAPLAGSHNEQFF. Written as DNA, the CDR3 is TGTGCCAGCAGCGCCCCGCTAGCGGGGAGTCACAATGAGCAGTTCTTC. Drawing the rest from reference TRBV9 and TRBJ2-1, the complete variable domain is DSGVTQTPKHLITATGQRVTLRCSPRSGDLSVYWYQQSLDQGLQFLIQYYNGEERAKGNILERFSAQQFPDLHSELNLSSLELGDSALYFCASSAPLAGSHNEQFFGPGTRLTVL.

The rearrangement joins TRBV14 to TRBJ2-1; 9 bases line up with TRBD2. J gave up 5 bases and V 1 base, and 3 bases lay outside the gene matches. Germline V gene data show CDR1 as SGHDN and CDR2 as FVKESK. The CDR3 totals 15 residues. The CDR3, as DNA: TGTGCCAGCAGCCAAGGGCTAGCGGGGAACAATGAGCAGTTCTTC. Its translation: CASSQGLAGNNEQFF.

This clone was seen only once. This chain uses TRBV6-5 with TRBJ1-2; no clear D. V lost 6 bases and J lost 8, with 16 bases in between. The CDR3 length is 13 residues. Germline V CDR1 and CDR2: MNHEY, SVGAGI. Here the CDR3 DNA reads TGTGCCAGCAGACCCGGACCGCCCAGGGGCTACACCTTC. Protein: CASRPGPPRGYTF.